This entry lists 19 T cell receptor beta chains sequenced from one sample in a study of blood T cell repertoires in COVID-19. Clones were read by immunoSEQ multiplex PCR, and TCRdb kept only the in-frame ones, dropping some. There are about 330,000 clones in the sample; about 90% occur only once, and around 6.6% lies in the top ten. Sequenced material: peripheral blood. These TCRs come from a man younger than 35 who had recovered from COVID-19.

V usage is TRBV12-3 or TRBV12-4 and J usage is TRBJ2-1, with D unresolved. The V and J ends lost 0 bases and 8 bases respectively, with 2 bases between them. This CDR3 region has 11 residues. CDR3 residues: CASSLADEQFF. The CDR3 DNA is TGTGCCAGCAGTTTAGCCGATGAGCAGTTCTTC.

In this sample, this clone turned up once. The rearrangement links TRBV5-1 to TRBJ2-3, with TRBD2 matching 8 bases. The germline CDR1 and CDR2 sequences are SGHRS and YFSETQ. This CDR3 contains 16 residues. V was pared by 4 bases and J by 4 bases, with 11 bases of the junction left unmatched. The CDR3 coding sequence is TGCGCCAGCAGCCTGAGTAGAGCGGGGGTTGCAGATACGCAGTATTTT. Translation: CASSLSRAGVADTQYF. The full variable domain, completed using reference TRBV5-1 and TRBJ2-3, is KAGVTQTPRYLIKTRGQQVTLSCSPISGHRSVSWYQQTPGQGLQFLFEYFSETQRNKGNFPGRFSGRQFSNSRSEMNVSTLELGDSALYLCASSLSRAGVADTQYFGPGTRLTVL.

The chain joins TRBV11-3 to TRBJ2-5; 8 bases match TRBD2. From germline, CDR1 is SGHNT and CDR2 YENEEA. Germline trimming cut 3 bases from V and 2 bases from J; bases unmatched to any gene: 5. The CDR3 has 15 residues. The DNA of the CDR3 is TGTGCCAGCAGCTTTAGCGGGACATCACAAGAGACCCAGTACTTC. Its protein product is CASSFSGTSQETQYF.

The chain combines TRBV2 with TRBJ1-1, with D maybe TRBD1 (6 bases). Germline CDR1 and CDR2: SNHLY and FYNNEI. CDR3 length equals 16 residues. V was clipped by 6 bases and J by 1 base, with 18 bases between them. CDR3 DNA sequence: TGTGCCAGCAGCGGACAGCCGGAAAGGTGGAACACTGAAGCTTTCTTT. This encodes CASSGQPERWNTEAFF. Based on the CDR3 plus reference TRBV2 and TRBJ1-1, the full variable domain is EPEVTQTPSHQVTQMGQEVILRCVPISNHLYFYWYRQILGQKVEFLVSFYNNEISEKSEIFDDQFSVERPDGSNFTLKIRSTKLEDSAMYFCASSGQPERWNTEAFFGQGTRLTVV.

The V call is TRBV19, the J call TRBJ1-1, with no clear D. The CDR3 length is 19 residues. Between the trimmed V and J ends, which lost 3 bases and 1 base, there was a span of 24 bases. Germline V gene lookup returns CDR1 LNHDA and CDR2 SQIVND (reference sequence). CDR3 sequence: CASSILGSGKRNSNTEAFF. For the CDR3, the DNA is TGTGCCAGTAGTATTTTGGGTTCGGGGAAACGAAATTCGAACACTGAAGCTTTCTTT.

The chain combines TRBV5-5 with TRBJ2-7; weak D call: TRBD1 (6 bases). The V gene's germline CDR1 is SGHKS and CDR2 YYEKEE (reference sequence). V shed 3 bases and J shed 2 bases, with 15 bases lying between them. The CDR3 runs to 15 residues. The CDR3 region has the DNA TGTGCCAGCAGCTCGACAAGGACAGAAACCTACGAGCAGTACTTC. This translates into CASSSTRTETYEQYF.

V and J are TRBV6-6 and TRBJ2-2; 7 bases fit TRBD1. Germline CDR1 is MNHNY and CDR2 is SVGAGI (reference sequence). This CDR3 has 15 residues. V lost 8 bases to trimming and J lost 0 bases; unmatched junction nucleotides: 6. This CDR3 is CASVMGQSNTGELFF. CDR3 coding DNA: TGTGCCAGCGTTATGGGACAGTCGAACACCGGGGAGCTGTTTTTT.

This clone was observed a handful of times. This sequence joins TRBV6-1 and TRBJ1-6, with 8 positions matching TRBD1. Germline values: CDR1 MNHNS, CDR2 SASEGT. V dropped 2 bases and J dropped 9; count of bases not matched to a gene: 9. The CDR3 extends over 16 amino acids. The CDR3 spells CASSEWFRQGSSPLHF. The CDR3 bases are TGTGCCAGCAGTGAATGGTTTCGACAGGGGAGTTCACCCCTCCACTTT.

This clone was seen more than once but under ten times. The chain carries TRBV6-6 and TRBJ1-2; tentatively, D is TRBD1 (5 bases). V gave up 6 bases and J gave up 6 bases, with 17 bases separating them. The length of the CDR3 is 14 residues. Germline CDR1 MNHNY, CDR2 SVGAGI (reference sequence). CDR3 coding DNA: TGTGCCAGCAGGGACAAGGACCCAAGGAATGGCTACACCTTC. It encodes CASRDKDPRNGYTF.

A remark on this clone: The sample holds other DNA sequences that translate to the same CDR3. This chain joins TRBV7-2 and TRBJ1-1; D is ambiguous. CDR3 length: 12 amino acids. From germline, CDR1 is SGHTA and CDR2 FQGNSA. V was pared by 3 bases and J by 2 bases, with 4 bases between. The CDR3 DNA follows: TGTGCCAGCAGCTTTTTAAACACTGAAGCTTTCTTT. Protein: CASSFLNTEAFF.

The chain combines TRBV5-1 with TRBJ1-2, with a tentative D call TRBD1 (5 bases). Trimming pared 6 bases from V and 2 bases from J, leaving 14 bases between. CDR1 is SGHRS and CDR2 is YFSETQ in the germline V gene. This CDR3 has 14 residues. The CDR3 nucleotides are TGCGCCAGCACCACGACAGCCTCCAACTATGGCTACACCTTC. It yields the protein CASTTTASNYGYTF.

CDR3 sequence (DNA): TGTGCCACCCAGTCCGGGACAGGGGGCGCCCAGGGCTACGAGCAGTACTTC. It codes for CATQSGTGGAQGYEQYF. The V and J genes are TRBV19 and TRBJ2-7, with 12 bases that match TRBD1. Germline trimming cut 10 bases from V and 3 bases from J; bases unmatched to any gene: 16. The CDR3 extends over 17 amino acids. Germline assignment: CDR1 LNHDA and CDR2 SQIVND (reference sequence).

V gene TRBV11-1 combines with J gene TRBJ2-1, with D perhaps matching TRBD2 (6 bases). Deletions cut 3 bases from V and 2 bases from J, with 11 bases between. CDR1 and CDR2 (germline): SGHAT, FQDESV (reference sequence). The CDR3 totals 15 residues. Here the CDR3 reads CASSLGGSTYNEQFF. In nucleotides, the CDR3 is TGTGCCAGCAGCTTGGGGGGATCAACCTACAATGAGCAGTTCTTC. Variable domain in full (rest from reference TRBV11-1 and TRBJ2-1): EAEVAQSPRYKITEKSQAVAFWCDPISGHATLYWYRQILGQGPELLVQFQDESVVDDSQLPKDRFSAERLKGVDSTLKIQPAELGDSAMYLCASSLGGSTYNEQFFGPGTRLTVL.

The V call is TRBV6-4, the J call TRBJ2-7; TRBD1 matches 9 bases. V shed 2 bases, J shed 5 bases, and the junction held 10 bases outside the gene matches. CDR3 length: 16 amino acids. Germline CDR1 is MRHNA and CDR2 is SNTAGT. CDR3 protein: CASSDPPGQGCNEQYF. Here the CDR3 DNA reads TGTGCCAGCAGTGACCCCCCCGGACAGGGGTGCAACGAGCAGTACTTC.

The V and J genes are TRBV18 and TRBJ1-2, with D hard to call. Between the trimmed V and J ends, which lost 2 bases and 2 bases, there was a span of 6 bases. Per germline, CDR1 KGHSH and CDR2 LQKENI. The CDR3 is 13 amino acids. The DNA of the CDR3 is TGTGCCAGCTCACCATCCGAGAACTATGGCTACACCTTC. It codes for CASSPSENYGYTF.

The genes are TRBV6-6 and TRBJ2-7; 11 bases match TRBD1. The V gene end was trimmed by 9 bases and the J gene end by 2 bases; junction bases not matched to a gene: 12. The CDR3 has 16 amino acids. In germline, CDR1 is MNHNY, CDR2 SVGAGI (reference sequence). For the CDR3, the DNA is TGTGCCAGGATTGGACAGGGGGCGTCGATTGCCTACGAGCAGTACTTC. Translated, it gives CARIGQGASIAYEQYF.

The genes are TRBV29-1 and TRBJ2-1; no clear D gene. The V gene's germline CDR1 is SQVTM and CDR2 ANQGSEA. Trimming took 4 bases from V and 3 from J, leaving 10 bases between them. This CDR3 has 13 residues. The CDR3 is CSVVPLDYNEQFF. The DNA for the CDR3 is TGCAGCGTTGTACCCCTAGACTACAATGAGCAGTTCTTC.

The genes are TRBV7-8 and TRBJ2-7; 7 bases align to TRBD1. J was trimmed by 6 bases and V by 0 bases; bases with no gene match: 5. This CDR3 contains 14 residues. Looked up from germline, CDR1 is SGHVS and CDR2 is FQNEAQ. The CDR3 bases are TGTGCCAGCAGCTTAGCTACAGGGGACGGCGAGCAGTACTTC. It translates to CASSLATGDGEQYF.

This chain connects TRBV3-1 (or the pseudogene TRBV3-2) to TRBJ2-4; the match to TRBD2 covers 10 bases. The V and J ends lost 2 bases and 9 bases, in that order; junction bases with no gene match: 7. The germline gives CDR1 LGHDT, CDR2 YNNKEL (reference sequence). CDR3 size: 15 residues. The CDR3 spells CASSQSGGASTIQYF. CDR3 nucleotide sequence: TGTGCCAGCAGCCAAAGCGGGGGGGCCTCGACCATTCAGTACTTC.